One sample yielded the 20 T cell receptor beta chains listed below, sequenced in a study of blood T cell repertoires in COVID-19 (dated by TCRdb to the early 2020s). Library preparation used the immunoSEQ multiplex PCR assay. In TCRdb, the immuneACCESS table is reduced to in-frame sequences with V and J assigned. These tables do not hold every clone; where another copy was compared, an unresolved V gene accounts for under half, and the others remain unexplained. This sample has hundreds of thousands of clones in its table, and roughly nine tenths of those were observed once. In total, the top ten clones hold over 9.5% of the sample. The source material was peripheral blood. Receptor source: a woman between 18 and 29 years old who had recovered from COVID-19.

Here the CDR3 reads CASSGEAGTITDTQYF. The CDR3 nucleotides are TGTGCCAGCAGCGGCGAAGCGGGGACCATCACAGATACGCAGTATTTT. The gene calls are TRBV9 and TRBJ2-3, with TRBD2 identical over 7 bases. The CDR3 spans 16 residues. J was trimmed by 2 bases and V by 3 bases; bases with no gene match: 9. Germline loops: CDR1 SGDLS, CDR2 YYNGEE.

As for this clone: Different DNA sequences within this sample yield the same CDR3. This sequence joins TRBV5-1 and TRBJ2-3, with D possibly being TRBD1 (5 bases). Germline-derived CDR1 and CDR2 are SGHRS and YFSETQ. The V and J ends lost 5 bases and 3 bases respectively, with 7 bases between them. The CDR3 sequence is 12 residues long. As DNA, the CDR3 is TGCGCCAGCAGTTCAGGGACAGATACGCAGTATTTT. This sequence encodes CASSSGTDTQYF.

This rearrangement joins TRBV29-1 to TRBJ2-2; TRBD1 matches at 7 bases. Germline V CDR1 and CDR2: SQVTM, ANQGSEA. The CDR3 contains 15 residues. Unmatched junction bases numbered 7, after V lost 0 bases and J lost 6 bases. CDR3 DNA sequence: TGCAGCGTTGAAGAGGAGACAGGGAGAGCCGGGGAGCTGTTTTTT. It is translated as CSVEEETGRAGELFF.

The chain is built from TRBV29-1 and TRBJ2-2; D unclear. The CDR3 loop spans 14 amino acids. Germline V lookup: CDR1 SQVTM, CDR2 ANQGSEA. Trimming took off 3 bases at V and 0 bases at J, with 8 bases between the two ends. The DNA for the CDR3 is TGCAGCGTTGAGAGCAGGCCGAACACCGGGGAGCTGTTTTTT. Its protein product is CSVESRPNTGELFF.

About this clone itself: Sequence at one end of the junction differs from germline and may be a read error. The V gene is TRBV5-8, the J gene TRBJ2-7; TRBD2 matches at 13 bases. The CDR3 contains 16 residues. CDR1 SGHTS and CDR2 YDEGEE come from the germline V gene. The CDR3 nucleotides are TGTGCCAGCAGCTTGGCTCTCGGACTAGCGGGAGTTGGTAGGGTTTTC. This gives the protein CASSLALGLAGVGRVF.

This chain uses TRBV7-9 with TRBJ2-2; TRBD2 matches at 13 bases. CDR1 and CDR2 (germline): SEHNR, FQNEAQ (reference sequence). The length of the CDR3 is 16 residues. V shed 4 bases, J shed 6 bases, and the junction held 5 bases outside the gene matches. The CDR3 protein is CASSYGLAGDAGELFF. The CDR3 DNA reads TGTGCCAGCAGCTACGGACTAGCGGGAGACGCCGGGGAGCTGTTTTTT.

The genes are TRBV6-2 or TRBV6-3 and TRBJ1-2, with 8 bases fitting TRBD1. The junction had 7 bases not matched to a gene; V was cut back by 5 bases and J by 8 bases. The germline gives CDR1 MNHEY, CDR2 SVGEGT. CDR3 length equals 13 residues. The CDR3 nucleotides read TGTGCCAGCAGTAAAGACAGGGGTGGCGGCTACACCTTC. Translated, it gives CASSKDRGGGYTF.

The chain employs TRBV7-9 and TRBJ2-3, with D possibly matching TRBD1 (6 bases). Germline V CDR1 and CDR2: SEHNR, FQNEAQ (reference sequence). The V gene lost 1 base and the J gene lost 10 bases, with 21 bases spanning the gap. The CDR3 consists of 16 residues. The CDR3, as DNA: TGTGCCAGCAGCTTAGAGCTACCAGACAGGCGGCGGGCGCAGTATTTT. Its protein product is CASSLELPDRRRAQYF.

V is TRBV4-3 and J is TRBJ2-7, with a weak D call TRBD2 (6 bases). Per germline, CDR1 LGHNA and CDR2 YSLEER. Trimming removed 4 bases from V and 7 bases from J, with 17 bases in between. The CDR3 loop spans 14 amino acids. The CDR3 DNA reads as TGCGCCAGCAGCCCCGGGACTTCCACCGGGGAGCAGTACTTC. Translated: CASSPGTSTGEQYF.

V usage is TRBV7-9 and J usage is TRBJ2-7; 9 nucleotides match TRBD1. Germline trimming cut 5 bases from V and 7 bases from J; bases unmatched to any gene: 9. The CDR3 extends over 14 amino acids. Germline CDR1 reads SEHNR; CDR2 reads FQNEAQ (reference sequence). The CDR3 nucleotides read TGTGCCAGCAGCCCTGCGACAGGGGGGGAAGAGCAGTACTTC. The encoded protein is CASSPATGGEEQYF.

This chain links TRBV27 with TRBJ2-2; 14 nucleotides match TRBD2. Germline CDR1 reads MNHEY; CDR2 reads SMNVEV (reference sequence). The CDR3 runs to 17 residues. Losses at the gene ends were 7 bases for V and 5 bases for J; bases not matched to a gene: 9. This CDR3 is CASNRLAGGLETGELFF. CDR3 nucleotides: TGTGCCAGCAACCGACTAGCGGGAGGGTTAGAAACCGGGGAGCTGTTTTTT.

A single count supports this clone. The chain has TRBV30 and TRBJ1-5; perhaps TRBD1 as D (5 bases). V lost 5 bases and J 2 bases, leaving 13 bases between the germline ends. This CDR3 contains 14 residues. Per the germline V gene, CDR1 is GTSNPN and CDR2 is SVGIG (reference sequence). In DNA, the CDR3 is TGTGCCTGGGGTAAGTGGGGCCGCAATCAGCCCCAGCATTTT. This gives the protein CAWGKWGRNQPQHF.

The rearrangement joins TRBV27 to TRBJ1-4; D is perhaps TRBD1 (5 bases). Trimming took off 4 bases at V and 7 bases at J, with 13 bases between the two ends. This CDR3 has 14 amino acids. Germline V lookup: CDR1 MNHEY, CDR2 SMNVEV (reference sequence). The CDR3 DNA follows: TGTGCCAGCAGTTACTCAGGGCTGGGTGAAAAACTGTTTTTT. This codes for CASSYSGLGEKLFF.

The chain recombines TRBV15 with TRBJ1-3, with 9 nucleotides matching TRBD1. After removal of 5 bases from V and 0 bases from J, the junction contained 5 bases not matched to a gene. The CDR3 is made up of 16 amino acids. Germline lookup yields CDR1 LNHNV and CDR2 YYDKDF (reference sequence). CDR3 loop: CATSAGQGHSGNTIYF. CDR3 in DNA: TGTGCCACCAGCGCCGGACAGGGGCACTCTGGAAACACCATATATTTT.

The gene calls are TRBV21-1 and TRBJ1-1. TRBV21-1 is a pseudogene segment. The CDR3 is made up of 15 amino acids. The DNA of the CDR3 is TGTGCCAGCCGCCGGTGGAGGGAAGTGTGCACTGAAGCTTTCTTT. The encoded protein is CASRRWREVCTEAFF.

As concerns this clone: Additional DNA sequences in this sample encode the identical CDR3. The chain joins TRBV11-2 to TRBJ2-5, with 8 bases lining up with TRBD2. In germline, CDR1 is SGHAT, CDR2 FQNNGV. V lost 1 base, J lost 2 bases, and 6 bases stayed unmatched. CDR3 size: 16 residues. CDR3 amino acids: CASSLGTSRSQETQYF. The CDR3 coding sequence is TGTGCCAGCAGCTTAGGGACTAGCCGTAGTCAAGAGACCCAGTACTTC.

V gene TRBV9 combines with J gene TRBJ1-5, with no clear D. The germline V gene has CDR1 SGDLS and CDR2 YYNGEE. V lost 3 bases to trimming and J lost 0 bases, with 7 bases between them. The CDR3 runs to 14 residues. The CDR3 coding sequence is TGTGCCAGCAGCGCGGGAGATAGCAATCAGCCCCAGCATTTT. Translated: CASSAGDSNQPQHF.

The chain recombines TRBV25-1 with TRBJ2-3; 10 nucleotides agree with TRBD2. Looked up from germline, CDR1 is MGHDK and CDR2 is SYGVNS. The CDR3 has 15 residues. V lost 6 bases to trimming and J lost 1 base; unmatched junction nucleotides: 4. CDR3 coding DNA: TGTGCCAGCAGAGTAGCGGGAGGCCGCACAGATACGCAGTATTTT. Residues: CASRVAGGRTDTQYF.

The CDR3 nucleotides are TGTGCCAGCAGCCAAGAGAGGATAATCTACAATGAGCAGTTCTTC. This sequence encodes CASSQERIIYNEQFF. The chain is built from TRBV3-1 (or the pseudogene TRBV3-2) and TRBJ2-1; the D is unclear. Germline CDR1 and CDR2: LGHDT and YNNKEL (reference sequence). The CDR3 totals 15 residues. Between the trimmed V and J ends, which lost 0 bases and 3 bases, there was a span of 9 bases.

V is TRBV28 and J is TRBJ1-2; D is unclear. The CDR3 covers 13 residues. CDR1 is MDHEN, CDR2 SYDVKM, per germline. Trimming stripped 8 bases from V and 3 bases from J, with 13 bases between. The CDR3 here is CASRAAGYYGYTF. CDR3 coding DNA: TGTGCCAGCCGGGCCGCGGGGTACTATGGCTACACCTTC.